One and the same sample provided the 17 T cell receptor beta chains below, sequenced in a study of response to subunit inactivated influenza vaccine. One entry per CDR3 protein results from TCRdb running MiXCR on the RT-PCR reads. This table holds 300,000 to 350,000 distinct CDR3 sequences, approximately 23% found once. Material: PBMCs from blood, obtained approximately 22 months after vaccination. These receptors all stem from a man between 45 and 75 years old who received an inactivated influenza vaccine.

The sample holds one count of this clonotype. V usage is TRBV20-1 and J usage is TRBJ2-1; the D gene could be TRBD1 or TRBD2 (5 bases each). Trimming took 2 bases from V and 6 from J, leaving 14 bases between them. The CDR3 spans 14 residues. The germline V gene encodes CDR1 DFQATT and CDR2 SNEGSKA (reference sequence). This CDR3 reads CSARPAGTINEQFF. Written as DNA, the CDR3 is TGCAGTGCTAGACCCGCCGGGACCATCAATGAGCAGTTCTTC.

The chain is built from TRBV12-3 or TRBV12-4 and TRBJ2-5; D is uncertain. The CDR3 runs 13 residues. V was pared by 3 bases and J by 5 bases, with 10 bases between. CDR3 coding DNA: TGTGCCAGCAGTTTCGCAAACACGGAGACCCAGTACTTC. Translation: CASSFANTETQYF.

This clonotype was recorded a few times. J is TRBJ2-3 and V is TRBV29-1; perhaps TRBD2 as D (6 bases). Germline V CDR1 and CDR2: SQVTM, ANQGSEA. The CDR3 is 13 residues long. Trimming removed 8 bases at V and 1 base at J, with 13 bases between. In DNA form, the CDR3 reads TGCAGCCTGCGGGACTTGCGCACAGATACGCAGTATTTT. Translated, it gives CSLRDLRTDTQYF.

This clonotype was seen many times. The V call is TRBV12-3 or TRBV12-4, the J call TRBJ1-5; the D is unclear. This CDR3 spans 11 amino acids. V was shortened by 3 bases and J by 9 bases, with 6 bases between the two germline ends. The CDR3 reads CASSLGLPQHF. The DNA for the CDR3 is TGTGCCAGCAGTTTGGGTCTGCCCCAGCATTTT.

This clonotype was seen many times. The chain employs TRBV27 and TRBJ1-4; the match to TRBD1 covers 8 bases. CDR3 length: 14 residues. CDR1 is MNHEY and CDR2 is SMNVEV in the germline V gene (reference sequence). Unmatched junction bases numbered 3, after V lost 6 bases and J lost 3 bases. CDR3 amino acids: CASRIQGANEKLFF. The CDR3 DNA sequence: TGTGCCAGCAGAATACAGGGGGCTAATGAAAAACTGTTTTTT.

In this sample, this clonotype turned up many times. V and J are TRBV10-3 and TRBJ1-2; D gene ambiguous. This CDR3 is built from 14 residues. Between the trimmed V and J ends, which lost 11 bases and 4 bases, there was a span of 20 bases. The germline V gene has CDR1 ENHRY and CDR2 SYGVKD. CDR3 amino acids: CASKRLVEGYGYTF. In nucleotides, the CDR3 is TGTGCCTCCAAGAGACTGGTTGAAGGCTATGGCTACACCTTC.

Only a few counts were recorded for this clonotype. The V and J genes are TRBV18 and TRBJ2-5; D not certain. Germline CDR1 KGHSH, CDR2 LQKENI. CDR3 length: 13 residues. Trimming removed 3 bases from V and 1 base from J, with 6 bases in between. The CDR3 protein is CASSPRSQETQYF. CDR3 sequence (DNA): TGTGCCAGCTCACCTCGCAGCCAAGAGACCCAGTACTTC.

CDR3 in amino acids: CASSQALAGGGGTDTQYF. In DNA form, the CDR3 reads TGCGCCAGCAGCCAAGCACTAGCGGGAGGGGGGGGCACAGATACGCAGTATTTT. The genes are TRBV4-3 and TRBJ2-3; 13 bases are shared with TRBD2. After removal of 1 base from V and 1 base from J, the junction contained 5 bases not matched to a gene. The CDR3 contains 18 residues. Germline loops: CDR1 LGHNA, CDR2 YSLEER.

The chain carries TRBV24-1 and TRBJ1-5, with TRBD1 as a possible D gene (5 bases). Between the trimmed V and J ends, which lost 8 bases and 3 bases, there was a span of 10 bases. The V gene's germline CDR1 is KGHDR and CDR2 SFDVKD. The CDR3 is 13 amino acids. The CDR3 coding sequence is TGTGCCACCAACCTGGGACCCAATCAGCCCCAGCATTTT. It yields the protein CATNLGPNQPQHF.

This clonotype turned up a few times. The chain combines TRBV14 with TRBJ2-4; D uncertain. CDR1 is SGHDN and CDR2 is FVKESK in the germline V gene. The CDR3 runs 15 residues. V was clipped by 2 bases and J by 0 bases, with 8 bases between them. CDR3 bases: TGTGCCAGCAGCCAATCTGGGCTAGCCAAAAACATTCAGTACTTC. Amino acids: CASSQSGLAKNIQYF.

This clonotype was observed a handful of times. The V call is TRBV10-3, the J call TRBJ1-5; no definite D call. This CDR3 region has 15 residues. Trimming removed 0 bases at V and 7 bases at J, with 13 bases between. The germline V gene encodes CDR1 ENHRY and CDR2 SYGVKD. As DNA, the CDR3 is TGTGCCATCAGTGAGTCCCCCCCATCGGGCCAGCCCCAGCATTTT. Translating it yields CAISESPPSGQPQHF.

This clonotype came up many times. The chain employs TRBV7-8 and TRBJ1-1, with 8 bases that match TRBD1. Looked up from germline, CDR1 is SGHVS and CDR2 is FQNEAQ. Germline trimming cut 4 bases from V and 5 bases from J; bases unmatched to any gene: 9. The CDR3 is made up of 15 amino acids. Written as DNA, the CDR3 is TGTGCCAGCAGCTCACTGGACAGGGCTGGGACTGAAGCTTTCTTT. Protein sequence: CASSSLDRAGTEAFF. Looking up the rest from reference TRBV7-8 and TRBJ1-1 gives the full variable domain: GAGVSQSPRYKVAKRGQDVALRCDPISGHVSLFWYQQALGQGPEFLTYFQNEAQLDKSGLPSDRFFAERPEGSVSTLKIQRTQQEDSAVYLCASSSLDRAGTEAFFGQGTRLTVV.

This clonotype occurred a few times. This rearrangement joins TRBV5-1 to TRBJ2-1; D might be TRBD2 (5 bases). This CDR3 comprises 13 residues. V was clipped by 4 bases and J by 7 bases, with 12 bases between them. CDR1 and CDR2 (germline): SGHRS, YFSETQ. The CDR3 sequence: CASSGETRNEQFF. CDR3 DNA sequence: TGCGCCAGCAGCGGGGAGACACGGAATGAGCAGTTCTTC. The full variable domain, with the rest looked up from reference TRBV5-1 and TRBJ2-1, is KAGVTQTPRYLIKTRGQQVTLSCSPISGHRSVSWYQQTPGQGLQFLFEYFSETQRNKGNFPGRFSGRQFSNSRSEMNVSTLELGDSALYLCASSGETRNEQFFGPGTRLTVL.

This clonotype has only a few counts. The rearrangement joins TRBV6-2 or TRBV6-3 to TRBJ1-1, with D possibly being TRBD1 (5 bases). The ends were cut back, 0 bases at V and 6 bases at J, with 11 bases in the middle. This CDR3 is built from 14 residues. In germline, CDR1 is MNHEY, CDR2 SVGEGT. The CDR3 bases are TGTGCCAGCAGTTACTCAAAAGGGGTGGCTGAAGCTTTCTTT. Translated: CASSYSKGVAEAFF.

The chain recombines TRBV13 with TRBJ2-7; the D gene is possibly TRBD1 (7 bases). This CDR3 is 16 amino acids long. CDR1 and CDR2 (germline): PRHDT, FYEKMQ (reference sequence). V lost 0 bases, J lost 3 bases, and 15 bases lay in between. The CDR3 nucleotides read TGTGCCAGCAGCTTAGGTGCAGGGGGGATAAGCTACGAGCAGTACTTC. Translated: CASSLGAGGISYEQYF.

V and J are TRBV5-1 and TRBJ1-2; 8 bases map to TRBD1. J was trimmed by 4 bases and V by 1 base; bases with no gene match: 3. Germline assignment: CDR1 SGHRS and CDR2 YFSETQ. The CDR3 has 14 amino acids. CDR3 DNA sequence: TGCGCCAGCAGCTTGAACAGGGGGACCTATGGCTACACCTTC. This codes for CASSLNRGTYGYTF.

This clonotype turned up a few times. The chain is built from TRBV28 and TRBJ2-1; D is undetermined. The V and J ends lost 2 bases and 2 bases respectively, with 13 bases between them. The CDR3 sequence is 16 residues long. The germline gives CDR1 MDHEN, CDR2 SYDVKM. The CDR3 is CASSLMSKLTYNEQFF. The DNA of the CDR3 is TGTGCCAGCAGTTTAATGTCGAAGTTGACCTACAATGAGCAGTTCTTC. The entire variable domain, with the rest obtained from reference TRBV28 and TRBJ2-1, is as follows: DVKVTQSSRYLVKRTGEKVFLECVQDMDHENMFWYRQDPGLGLRLIYFSYDVKMKEKGDIPEGYSVSREKKERFSLILESASTNQTSMYLCASSLMSKLTYNEQFFGPGTRLTVL.